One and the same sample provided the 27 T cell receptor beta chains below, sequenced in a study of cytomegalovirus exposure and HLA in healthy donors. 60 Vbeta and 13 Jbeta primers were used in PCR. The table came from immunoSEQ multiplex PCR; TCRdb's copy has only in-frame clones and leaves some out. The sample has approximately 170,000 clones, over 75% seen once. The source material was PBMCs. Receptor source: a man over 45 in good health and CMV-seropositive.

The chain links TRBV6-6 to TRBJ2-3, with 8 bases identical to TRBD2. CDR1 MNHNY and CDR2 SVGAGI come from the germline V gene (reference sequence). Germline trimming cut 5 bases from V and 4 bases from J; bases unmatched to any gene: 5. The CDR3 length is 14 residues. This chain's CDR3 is CASSTLAGPDTQYF. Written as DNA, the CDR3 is TGTGCCAGCAGTACCCTAGCGGGCCCAGATACGCAGTATTTT.

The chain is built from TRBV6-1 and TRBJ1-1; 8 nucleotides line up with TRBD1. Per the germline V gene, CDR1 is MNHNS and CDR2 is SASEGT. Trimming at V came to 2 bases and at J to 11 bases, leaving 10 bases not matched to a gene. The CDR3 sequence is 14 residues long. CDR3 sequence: CASSESVITGGAFF. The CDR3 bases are TGTGCCAGCAGTGAAAGCGTGATTACAGGGGGGGCTTTCTTT.

CDR3 bases: TGTGCCAGCAGACCCCGGATGGGGGCGAACACTGAAGCTTTCTTT. This codes for CASRPRMGANTEAFF. The chain employs TRBV6-1 and TRBJ1-1, with a tentative D call TRBD1 (6 bases). The CDR3 runs 15 residues. Germline V gives CDR1 MNHNS, CDR2 SASEGT. V lost 6 bases, J lost 1 base, and 15 bases lay in between.

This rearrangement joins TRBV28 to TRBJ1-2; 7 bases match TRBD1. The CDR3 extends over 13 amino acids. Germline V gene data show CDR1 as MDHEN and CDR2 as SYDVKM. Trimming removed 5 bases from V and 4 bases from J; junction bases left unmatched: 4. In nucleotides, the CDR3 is TGTGCCAGCAGTGAGGACAGGATCTATGGCTACACCTTC. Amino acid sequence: CASSEDRIYGYTF.

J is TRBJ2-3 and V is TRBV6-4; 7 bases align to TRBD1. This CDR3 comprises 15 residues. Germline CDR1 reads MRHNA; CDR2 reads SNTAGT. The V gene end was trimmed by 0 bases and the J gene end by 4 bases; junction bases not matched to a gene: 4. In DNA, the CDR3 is TGTGCCAGCAGTGACTCGAGAGGGGGCGCAGATACGCAGTATTTT. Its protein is CASSDSRGGADTQYF.

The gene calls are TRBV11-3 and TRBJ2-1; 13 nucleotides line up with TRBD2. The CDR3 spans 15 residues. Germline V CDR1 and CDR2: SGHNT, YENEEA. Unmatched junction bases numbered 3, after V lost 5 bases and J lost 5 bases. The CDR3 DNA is TGTGCCAGCAGCCCCGGGACTAGCGGGGACAATGAGCAGTTCTTC. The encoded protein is CASSPGTSGDNEQFF. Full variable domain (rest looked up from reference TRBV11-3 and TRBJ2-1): EAGVVQSPRYKIIEKKQPVAFWCNPISGHNTLYWYLQNLGQGPELLIRYENEEAVDDSQLPKDRFSAERLKGVDSTLKIQPAELGDSAVYLCASSPGTSGDNEQFFGPGTRLTVL.

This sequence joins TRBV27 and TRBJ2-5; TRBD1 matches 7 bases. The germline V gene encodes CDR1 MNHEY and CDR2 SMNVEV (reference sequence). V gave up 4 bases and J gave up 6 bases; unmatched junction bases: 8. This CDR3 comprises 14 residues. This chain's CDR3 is CASSSRGGSQTQYF. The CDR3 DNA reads TGTGCCAGCAGTTCCAGAGGGGGCTCGCAGACCCAGTACTTC.

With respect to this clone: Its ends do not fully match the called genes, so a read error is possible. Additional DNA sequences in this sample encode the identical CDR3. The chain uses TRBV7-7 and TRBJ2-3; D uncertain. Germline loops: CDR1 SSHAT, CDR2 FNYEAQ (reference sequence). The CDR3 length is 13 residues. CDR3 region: CASSLGRTDTQYF. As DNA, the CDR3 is TGTGCTAGCAGCTTGGGCAGAACAGATACGCAGTATTTT.

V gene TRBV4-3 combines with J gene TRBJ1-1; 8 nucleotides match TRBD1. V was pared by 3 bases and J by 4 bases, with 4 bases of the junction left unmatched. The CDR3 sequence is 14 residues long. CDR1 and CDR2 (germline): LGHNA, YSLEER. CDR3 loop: CASSQYRGGTEAFF. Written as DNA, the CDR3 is TGCGCCAGCAGCCAGTACAGGGGGGGCACTGAAGCTTTCTTT.

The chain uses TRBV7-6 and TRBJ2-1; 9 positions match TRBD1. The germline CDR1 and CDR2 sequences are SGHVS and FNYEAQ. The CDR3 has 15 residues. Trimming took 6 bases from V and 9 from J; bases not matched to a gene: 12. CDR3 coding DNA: TGTGCCAGCAGTCCAAAACAGGGGGCTGGGGGTGAGCAGTTCTTC. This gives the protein CASSPKQGAGGEQFF.

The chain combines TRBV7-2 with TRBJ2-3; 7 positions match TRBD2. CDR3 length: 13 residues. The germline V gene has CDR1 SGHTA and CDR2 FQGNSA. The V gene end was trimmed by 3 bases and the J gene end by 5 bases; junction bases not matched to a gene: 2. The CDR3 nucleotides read TGTGCCAGCAGCTTTGCGGGAGTAGATACGCAGTATTTT. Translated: CASSFAGVDTQYF. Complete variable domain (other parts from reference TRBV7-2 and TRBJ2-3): GAGVSQSPSNKVTEKGKDVELRCDPISGHTALYWYRQSLGQGLEFLIYFQGNSAPDKSGLPSDRFSAERTGGSVSTLTIQRTQQEDSAVYLCASSFAGVDTQYFGPGTRLTVL.

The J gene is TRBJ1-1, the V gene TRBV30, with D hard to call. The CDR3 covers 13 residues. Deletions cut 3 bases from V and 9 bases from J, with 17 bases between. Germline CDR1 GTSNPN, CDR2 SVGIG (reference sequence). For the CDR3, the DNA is TGTGCCTGGAGGCCGGAGGTTATGGCAAAAGCTTTCTTT. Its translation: CAWRPEVMAKAFF.

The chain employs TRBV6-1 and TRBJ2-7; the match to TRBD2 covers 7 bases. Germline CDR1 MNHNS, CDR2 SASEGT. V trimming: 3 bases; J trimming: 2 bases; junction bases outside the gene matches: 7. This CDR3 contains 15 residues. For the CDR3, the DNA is TGTGCCAGCAGTGACCCCCCAGCGGGGACCTACGAGCAGTACTTC. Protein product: CASSDPPAGTYEQYF.

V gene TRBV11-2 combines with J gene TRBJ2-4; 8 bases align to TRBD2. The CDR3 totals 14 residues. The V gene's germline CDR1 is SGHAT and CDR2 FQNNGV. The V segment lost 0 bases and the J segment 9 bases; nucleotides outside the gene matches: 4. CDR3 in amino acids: CASSLDATSVIQYF. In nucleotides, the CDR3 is TGTGCCAGCAGCTTAGACGCGACTAGCGTCATTCAGTACTTC. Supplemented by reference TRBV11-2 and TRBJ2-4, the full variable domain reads EAGVAQSPRYKIIEKRQSVAFWCNPISGHATLYWYQQILGQGPKLLIQFQNNGVVDDSQLPKDRFSAERLKGVDSTLKIQPAKLEDSAVYLCASSLDATSVIQYFGAGTRLSVL.

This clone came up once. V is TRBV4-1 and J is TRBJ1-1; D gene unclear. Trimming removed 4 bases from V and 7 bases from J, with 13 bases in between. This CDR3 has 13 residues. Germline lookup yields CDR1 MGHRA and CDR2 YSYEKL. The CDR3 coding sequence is TGCGCCAGCAGCCGCGGGCTCCAGCTTGAAGCTTTCTTT. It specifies CASSRGLQLEAFF.

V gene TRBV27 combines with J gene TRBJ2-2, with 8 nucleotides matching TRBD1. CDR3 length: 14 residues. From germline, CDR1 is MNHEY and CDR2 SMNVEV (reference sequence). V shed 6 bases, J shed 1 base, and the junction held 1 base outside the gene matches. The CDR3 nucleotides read TGTGCCAGCAGCGGACAGGGGAACACCGGGGAGCTGTTTTTT. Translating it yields CASSGQGNTGELFF.

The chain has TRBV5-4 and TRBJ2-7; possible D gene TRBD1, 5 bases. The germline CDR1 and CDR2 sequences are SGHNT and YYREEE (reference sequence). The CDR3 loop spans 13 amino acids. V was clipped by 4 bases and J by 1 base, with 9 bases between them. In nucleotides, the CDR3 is TGTGCCAGCAGCACGACAGATTCCTACGAGCAGTACTTC. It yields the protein CASSTTDSYEQYF.

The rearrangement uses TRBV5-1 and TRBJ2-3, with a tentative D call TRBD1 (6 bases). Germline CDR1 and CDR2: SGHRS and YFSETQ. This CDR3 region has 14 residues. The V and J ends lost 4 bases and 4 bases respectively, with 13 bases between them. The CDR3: CASSSRGESDTQYF. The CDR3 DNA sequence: TGCGCCAGCAGCAGCAGGGGCGAGTCAGATACGCAGTATTTT.

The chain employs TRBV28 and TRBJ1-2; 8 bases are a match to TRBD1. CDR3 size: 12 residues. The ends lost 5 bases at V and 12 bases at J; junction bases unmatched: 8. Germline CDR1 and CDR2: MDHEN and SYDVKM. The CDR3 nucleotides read TGTGCCAGCAGTAGGACAGGGTTCCAACACACCTTC. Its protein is CASSRTGFQHTF.

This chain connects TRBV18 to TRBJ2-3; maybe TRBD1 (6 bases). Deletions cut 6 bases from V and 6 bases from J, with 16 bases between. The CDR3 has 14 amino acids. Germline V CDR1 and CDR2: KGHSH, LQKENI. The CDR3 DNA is TGTGCCAGCTCCTCACAGGGTACGGGCGATACGCAGTATTTT. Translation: CASSSQGTGDTQYF.

CDR3 in DNA: TGTGCCAGCAGCAACTACAGGGGGCCTTCGGGAAACACCATATATTTT. This gives the protein CASSNYRGPSGNTIYF. V usage is TRBV28 and J usage is TRBJ1-3; 9 bases match TRBD1. This CDR3 comprises 16 residues. V lost 6 bases, J lost 4 bases, and 10 bases stayed unmatched. Germline CDR1 MDHEN, CDR2 SYDVKM.

Here the CDR3 DNA reads TGTGCCAGCAGCCCCCCGGGGACAGTCTACGAGCAGTACTTC. The encoded protein is CASSPPGTVYEQYF. The chain recombines TRBV9 with TRBJ2-7; 7 bases agree with TRBD1. V gave up 4 bases and J gave up 3 bases; unmatched junction bases: 7. The CDR3 spans 14 residues. Germline assignment: CDR1 SGDLS and CDR2 YYNGEE.

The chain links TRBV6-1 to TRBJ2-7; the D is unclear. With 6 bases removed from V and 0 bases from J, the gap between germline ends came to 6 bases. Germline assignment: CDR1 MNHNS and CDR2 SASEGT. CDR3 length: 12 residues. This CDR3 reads CASSESSYEQYF. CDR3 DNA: TGTGCCAGCAGCGAGAGCTCCTACGAGCAGTACTTC.

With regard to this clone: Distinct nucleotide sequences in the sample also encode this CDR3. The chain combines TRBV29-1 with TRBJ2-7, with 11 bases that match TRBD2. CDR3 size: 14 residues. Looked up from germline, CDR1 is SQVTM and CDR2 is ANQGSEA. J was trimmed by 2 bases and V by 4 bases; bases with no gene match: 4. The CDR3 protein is CSVVTSGGPYEQYF. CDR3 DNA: TGCAGCGTTGTAACTAGCGGGGGACCCTACGAGCAGTACTTC.

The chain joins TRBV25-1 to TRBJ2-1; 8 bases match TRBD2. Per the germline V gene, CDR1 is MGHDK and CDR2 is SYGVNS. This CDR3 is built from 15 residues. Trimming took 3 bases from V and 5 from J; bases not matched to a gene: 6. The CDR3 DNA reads TGTGCCAGCAGTGAGTTTGCGGGAGGAAACAATGAGCAGTTCTTC. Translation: CASSEFAGGNNEQFF.

The DNA for the CDR3 is TGTGCCAGCAGCCCGCGGGGCAACGAGCAGTACTTC. Protein: CASSPRGNEQYF. V usage is TRBV6-5 and J usage is TRBJ2-7; a possible D gene is TRBD2 (6 bases). V lost 6 bases to trimming and J lost 5 bases, with 11 bases between them. Germline V gene sequence: CDR1 MNHEY, CDR2 SVGAGI. The CDR3 sequence is 12 residues long.

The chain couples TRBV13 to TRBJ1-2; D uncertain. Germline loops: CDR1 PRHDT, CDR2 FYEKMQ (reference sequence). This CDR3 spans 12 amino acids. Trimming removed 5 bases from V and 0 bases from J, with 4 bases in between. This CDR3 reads CASSAANYGYTF. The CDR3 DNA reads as TGTGCCAGCAGCGCAGCTAACTATGGCTACACCTTC. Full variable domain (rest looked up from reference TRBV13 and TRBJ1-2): AAGVIQSPRHLIKEKRETATLKCYPIPRHDTVYWYQQGPGQDPQFLISFYEKMQSDKGSIPDRFSAQQFSDYHSELNMSSLELGDSALYFCASSAANYGYTFGSGTRLTVV.